Below are 5 T cell receptor beta chains sequenced from a single sample in a study of blood T cell repertoires in COVID-19. This table comes from immunoSEQ multiplex PCR, and its TCRdb copy is limited to in-frame clones, with some not included. Here the sample spans 100,000 to 130,000 clones, around 92% being singletons. The source material was peripheral blood. The receptors were sampled from a man aged 35 to 55 with active or convalescent COVID-19.

This clone was recorded a few times. The junction and the germline gene differ at one end; a read error may be behind it. J is TRBJ2-2 and V is TRBV11-1; maybe TRBD2 (5 bases). The germline V gene encodes CDR1 SGHAT and CDR2 FQDESV (reference sequence). This CDR3 contains 16 residues. The CDR3 DNA sequence: TGTGTCAGCGGCGAACTAAAAGGAGTAAACACCGGGGAGCTGTTTTTT. It specifies CVSGELKGVNTGELFF.

The chain employs TRBV7-2 and TRBJ1-6; 7 bases are shared with TRBD1. Germline lookup yields CDR1 SGHTA and CDR2 FQGNSA. Trimming cost V 4 bases and J 10 bases; bases outside gene matches: 10. The CDR3 runs to 15 residues. CDR3 sequence: CASSYRGTVASPLHF. CDR3 DNA sequence: TGTGCCAGCAGCTATCGGGGGACAGTGGCCTCACCCCTCCACTTT.

This sequence joins TRBV5-1 and TRBJ2-3; unclear D gene. Trimming shortened V by 0 bases and J by 3 bases, and 8 bases separated the two germline ends. The germline CDR1 and CDR2 sequences are SGHRS and YFSETQ. The CDR3 runs 14 residues. The CDR3 DNA reads as TGCGCCAGCAGCTTGGCCGTACAGACAGATACGCAGTATTTT. This gives the protein CASSLAVQTDTQYF.

V is TRBV18 and J is TRBJ2-1; 8 bases match TRBD2. This CDR3 spans 15 amino acids. Germline V gives CDR1 KGHSH, CDR2 LQKENI. Unmatched junction bases numbered 5, after V lost 0 bases and J lost 7 bases. CDR3 protein: CASSPPAGGWNEQFF. The CDR3 region has the DNA TGTGCCAGCTCACCACCGGCGGGAGGTTGGAATGAGCAGTTCTTC. Variable domain in full (rest from reference TRBV18 and TRBJ2-1): NAGVMQNPRHLVRRRGQEARLRCSPMKGHSHVYWYRQLPEEGLKFMVYLQKENIIDESGMPKERFSAEFPKEGPSILRIQQVVRGDSAAYFCASSPPAGGWNEQFFGPGTRLTVL.

The J gene is TRBJ1-3, the V gene TRBV3-1 (or the pseudogene TRBV3-2), with D possibly being TRBD1 (6 bases). The CDR3 loop spans 15 amino acids. V dropped 3 bases and J dropped 4 bases, with 13 bases sitting between them. Germline V gives CDR1 LGHDT, CDR2 YNNKEL (reference sequence). CDR3 sequence (DNA): TGTGCCAGCAGCCACCGGAGACAGGCCGGAAACACCATATATTTT. Its protein is CASSHRRQAGNTIYF.